These T cell receptor beta chains were read from a single sample in a study of technical replicates of blood from a few donors. Sequenced by immunoSEQ multiplex PCR; TCRdb stores in-frame clones only, minus some. The repertoire holds about 66,000 clones, with 85% to 95% as singletons. The sample consisted of T cells isolated from PBMCs. The receptor source for this set is a human donor in good health. CDR3s include the opening cysteine and the closing phenylalanine or tryptophan. The D gene is left open where the match is weak. Rows give clone size only sometimes, using once, few, many, or a class for an expanded clone.

d_gene,j_gene,v_gene,abundance,CDR3nt,CDR3aa
.,TRBJ1-5,TRBV18,.,TGTGCCAGCTCACCTGAGGCTGATCAGCCCCAGCATTTT,CASSPEADQPQHF
TRBD2,TRBJ2-7,TRBV6-6,.,TGTGCCAGCACCTATAGCGGGAGCCCATCCGAGCAGTACTTC,CASTYSGSPSEQYF
TRBD1,TRBJ1-4,TRBV19,.,TGTGCCAGTAGTCCCGGGACAGGGGCCGTTGAAAAACTGTTTTTT,CASSPGTGAVEKLFF
.,TRBJ2-1,TRBV20-1,.,TGCAGTGCTCTCGGGGAAAATGAGCAGTTCTTC,CSALGENEQFF
.,TRBJ1-1,TRBV7-3,.,TGTGCCAGCAGCTCGCAGGCCGGGATAATAGGCGGTCGGAACACTGAAGCTTTCTTT,CASSSQAGIIGGRNTEAFF
TRBD2,TRBJ2-7,TRBV27,.,TGTGCCAGCAGTTTAAGTGCGGGAGGAGGTGCTTGGGAGCAGTACTTC,CASSLSAGGGAWEQYF
.,TRBJ1-5,TRBV19,once,TGTGCCAGTAGTATGGGGGGGGCCAGGAGCAATCAGCCCCAGCATTTT,CASSMGGARSNQPQHF
TRBD2,TRBJ2-5,TRBV6-5,.,TGTGCCAGCAGTGGGACTAGCGGGAGGCTGGGGACCCAGTACTTC,CASSGTSGRLGTQYF
TRBD2,TRBJ2-1,TRBV30,.,TGTGCCTGGAGGGAATACGGGACTAGCGGGAATTTGGAGCAGTTCTTC,CAWREYGTSGNLEQFF
.,TRBJ2-3,TRBV7-9,.,TGTGCCAGCAGGCCGGGGATCGCAGATACGCAGTATTTT,CASRPGIADTQYF
TRBD1,TRBJ2-5,TRBV6-5,.,TGTGCCAGCAGTTCCGGACAGGGCCCACAAGAGACCCAGTACTTC,CASSSGQGPQETQYF
TRBD2,TRBJ2-7,TRBV7-2,.,TGTGCCAGCAGCGCCCAGCGGGAGCTCTCCTACGAGCAGTACTTC,CASSAQRELSYEQYF
TRBD1,TRBJ2-7,TRBV27,once,TGTGCCAGCAGTTTGGCTACGGGACAGGACCGTTACGAGCAGTACTTC,CASSLATGQDRYEQYF
.,TRBJ2-1,TRBV18,.,TGTGCCAGCTCACCATATATTCTCAATGAGCAGTTCTTC,CASSPYILNEQFF
.,TRBJ2-6,TRBV27,.,TGTGCCAGCACCATGGCCTCTGGGGCCAACGTCCTGACTTTC,CASTMASGANVLTF
.,TRBJ1-3,TRBV28,.,TGTGCCAGCAGTTCACAGGCGCACACCATATATTTT,CASSSQAHTIYF
.,TRBJ2-3,TRBV11-1,.,TGTGCCAGCAGCTTAGCGCGGGGAACAGATACGCAGTATTTT,CASSLARGTDTQYF
TRBD1,TRBJ2-1,TRBV5-1,.,TGCGCCAGCTGTCCAGGGGGCGCCGCCTGCTCCTACAATGAGCAGTTCTTC,CASCPGGAACSYNEQFF
.,TRBJ2-1,TRBV6-5,.,TGTGCCAGCAGGCCCCTGGGCCTAGCTGTGGATGAGCAGTTCTTC,CASRPLGLAVDEQFF
.,TRBJ1-1,TRBV7-2,.,TGTGCCAGCAGCCAACACCCGGGACTAAACACTGAAGCTTTCTTT,CASSQHPGLNTEAFF
.,TRBJ2-7,TRBV19,.,TGTGCCAGTAGTCTACGGACAGATGGATACGAGCAGTACTTC,CASSLRTDGYEQYF
.,TRBJ1-4,TRBV6-1,.,TGTGCCAGCAGTGGGTGGGGCATCGGGGAAAAACTGTTTTTT,CASSGWGIGEKLFF
.,TRBJ1-1,TRBV6-5,.,TGTGCCAGCAGTTTTGTCGAAAGTAGCACTGAAGCTTTCTTT,CASSFVESSTEAFF
TRBD1,TRBJ2-6,TRBV6-5,.,TGTGCCAGCAGTTACTCAGGGGGCTTTGGGGCCAACGTCCTGACTTTC,CASSYSGGFGANVLTF
.,TRBJ1-2,TRBV5-4,.,TGTGCCAGCACAGCTCAGCGGGTGGTTACAGCCGTCTATGGCTACACCTTC,CASTAQRVVTAVYGYTF
.,TRBJ2-7,TRBV5-6,.,TGTGCCAGCAGCTTTTCTGGCACATACTACGAGCAGTACTTC,CASSFSGTYYEQYF
TRBD2,TRBJ2-1,TRBV7-8,.,TGTGCCAGCATTCCAGCGGGAGACGATGAGCAGTTCTTC,CASIPAGDDEQFF
TRBD2,TRBJ2-7,TRBV27,.,TGTGCCAGCACCTCACACAGCGGGAGGGGTCTCAACGAGCAGTACTTC,CASTSHSGRGLNEQYF
.,TRBJ2-5,TRBV7-7,.,TGTGCTAGCAGCCCCGTACAGGGAAAGACCCAGTACTTC,CASSPVQGKTQYF
.,TRBJ1-1,TRBV19,few,TGTGCCAGTAGTCCTAGGACAGTCATGAACACTGAAGCTTTCTTT,CASSPRTVMNTEAFF
TRBD2,TRBJ2-1,TRBV7-2,.,TGTGCCAGCAGCTTAGTAGCGGGAGATGAGCAGTTCTTC,CASSLVAGDEQFF
.,TRBJ2-3,TRBV6-1,.,TGTGCCAGCAGTGACAACGGAGGTACCCCTAGCACAGATACGCAGTATTTT,CASSDNGGTPSTDTQYF
.,TRBJ2-1,TRBV29-1,.,TGCAGCGTTATGACAGGCACCTCCTACAATGAGCAGTTCTTC,CSVMTGTSYNEQFF
.,TRBJ2-7,TRBV5-4,few,TGTGCCAGCAGCAGCCTTAGCGAGCAGTACTTC,CASSSLSEQYF
TRBD2,TRBJ2-5,TRBV30,.,TGTGCCTGGAGTGTAGGTATCGGGACTAGGGAGACCCAGTACTTC,CAWSVGIGTRETQYF
.,TRBJ1-1,TRBV2,.,TGTGCCAGCAGCCCTGTAGTCCCTGAAGCTTTCTTT,CASSPVVPEAFF
.,TRBJ2-7,TRBV7-6,.,TGTGCCAGCAGCCGAGGACTCGGCGGCGAGCAGTACTTC,CASSRGLGGEQYF
TRBD2,TRBJ2-3,TRBV19,.,TGTGCCAGTAGCCCTACCTTACTTGGGAGGGGCACAGATACGCAGTATTTT,CASSPTLLGRGTDTQYF
TRBD1,TRBJ2-3,TRBV7-2,.,TGTGCCAGCAGCCCCCGGACAGGCTCTACAGATACGCAGTATTTT,CASSPRTGSTDTQYF
TRBD1,TRBJ1-2,TRBV2,.,TGTGCCAGCAGCGGGACAGGGAACTATGGCTACACCTTC,CASSGTGNYGYTF
.,TRBJ1-3,TRBV6-5,once,TGTGCCAGTAGAGTCACTCTCTCTGGAAACACCATATATTTT,CASRVTLSGNTIYF
.,TRBJ1-3,TRBV20-1,.,TGCAGTGCCCTTGGAAACACCATATATTTT,CSALGNTIYF
TRBD2,TRBJ2-1,TRBV11-2,.,TGTGCCAGCAGATTCGGGACTAGGGTCTACAATGAGCAGTTCTTC,CASRFGTRVYNEQFF